One and the same sample provided the 13 T cell receptor beta chains below, sequenced in a study of cytomegalovirus exposure and HLA in healthy donors. The PCR had 60 Vbeta and 13 Jbeta primers. Using immunoSEQ multiplex PCR, the repertoire was profiled, and TCRdb retains in-frame clones only, with some absent. The sample lists 110,000 to 150,000 clones, 68% occurring once. Specimen: PBMCs. All receptors come from a man aged 55 to 69 in good health and CMV-seronegative.

The chain carries TRBV27 and TRBJ1-5; 7 bases line up with TRBD1. J was trimmed by 9 bases and V by 2 bases; bases with no gene match: 4. The CDR3 extends over 13 amino acids. CDR1 is MNHEY and CDR2 is SMNVEV in the germline V gene (reference sequence). This CDR3 is CASSLGGGGPQHF. CDR3 DNA: TGTGCCAGCAGTTTAGGAGGGGGCGGGCCCCAGCATTTT.

The chain combines TRBV4-3 with TRBJ2-3, with 10 bases fitting TRBD1. CDR1 is LGHNA, CDR2 YSLEER, per germline. The V segment lost 3 bases and the J segment 1 base; nucleotides outside the gene matches: 7. The CDR3 consists of 17 residues. The CDR3 protein is CASSHLAGTGGTDTQYF. CDR3 sequence (DNA): TGCGCCAGCAGCCACCTCGCCGGGACAGGGGGCACAGATACGCAGTATTTT.

The V gene is TRBV28, the J gene TRBJ2-3; maybe TRBD1 (6 bases). V lost 2 bases and J 2 bases, leaving 14 bases between the germline ends. The CDR3 has 16 amino acids. Germline V gene sequence: CDR1 MDHEN, CDR2 SYDVKM. The CDR3 reads CASSLTKQGFTDTQYF. The CDR3 nucleotides are TGTGCCAGCAGTTTAACAAAACAGGGATTCACAGATACGCAGTATTTT. The variable domain in full, with the rest retrieved from reference TRBV28 and TRBJ2-3, is DVKVTQSSRYLVKRTGEKVFLECVQDMDHENMFWYRQDPGLGLRLIYFSYDVKMKEKGDIPEGYSVSREKKERFSLILESASTNQTSMYLCASSLTKQGFTDTQYFGPGTRLTVL.

The rearrangement uses TRBV19 and TRBJ1-1, with 10 positions matching TRBD1. V lost 4 bases and J lost 5; bases outside the gene matches: 10. In germline, CDR1 is LNHDA, CDR2 SQIVND (reference sequence). The CDR3 covers 16 residues. The CDR3 here is CASSSRQGATMTEAFF. CDR3 in DNA: TGTGCCAGTAGTAGCCGACAGGGGGCGACGATGACTGAAGCTTTCTTT.

The rearrangement joins TRBV9 to TRBJ1-6, with 7 bases fitting TRBD1. The CDR3 has 17 amino acids. V lost 3 bases to trimming and J lost 8 bases; unmatched junction nucleotides: 14. Germline lookup yields CDR1 SGDLS and CDR2 YYNGEE. The CDR3 loop is CASSGEDRDRIDSPLHF. CDR3 DNA: TGTGCCAGCAGCGGAGAGGACCGGGACAGAATTGATTCACCCCTCCACTTT.

This clone has a single count. The V gene is TRBV2, the J gene TRBJ2-7; D not certain. The CDR3 is 13 residues long. Trimming removed 7 bases at V and 0 bases at J, with 10 bases between. Germline CDR1 and CDR2: SNHLY and FYNNEI. This CDR3 is CASKADYSYEQYF. CDR3 DNA sequence: TGTGCCAGCAAGGCGGATTACTCCTACGAGCAGTACTTC. The complete variable domain, with remaining parts taken from reference TRBV2 and TRBJ2-7, reads EPEVTQTPSHQVTQMGQEVILRCVPISNHLYFYWYRQILGQKVEFLVSFYNNEISEKSEIFDDQFSVERPDGSNFTLKIRSTKLEDSAMYFCASKADYSYEQYFGPGTRLTVT.

V is TRBV2 and J is TRBJ1-2, with 11 bases lining up with TRBD1. V shed 6 bases and J 6 bases; nucleotides not matched to a gene: 9. The CDR3 extends over 15 amino acids. Germline V gene lookup returns CDR1 SNHLY and CDR2 FYNNEI. Here the CDR3 DNA reads TGTGCCAGCAGACCTCCGGGACAGGGGGGGCATGGCTACACCTTC. Amino acid sequence: CASRPPGQGGHGYTF.

This clone was found once. The chain carries TRBV7-3 and TRBJ1-5; tentatively, D is TRBD1 (5 bases). Looked up from germline, CDR1 is SGHTA and CDR2 is FQGTGA. The ends were cut back, 1 base at V and 2 bases at J, with 12 bases in the middle. The CDR3 length is 16 residues. The CDR3 DNA reads TGTGCCAGCAGCTTAAGATCCAGGGCAGGCAATCAGCCCCAGCATTTT. Translating it yields CASSLRSRAGNQPQHF.

The V gene is TRBV6-5, the J gene TRBJ1-5, with no clear D. CDR3 length equals 13 residues. Germline loops: CDR1 MNHEY, CDR2 SVGAGI. The V gene lost 6 bases and the J gene lost 3 bases, with 9 bases spanning the gap. CDR3 in amino acids: CASSPVPNQPQHF. The CDR3 region has the DNA TGTGCCAGCAGCCCCGTTCCCAATCAGCCCCAGCATTTT.

The chain carries TRBV5-6 and TRBJ2-1; TRBD1 agrees at 10 bases. Germline V gene data show CDR1 as SGHDT and CDR2 as YYEEEE. The V and J ends lost 4 bases and 5 bases, in that order; junction bases with no gene match: 18. CDR3 length equals 19 residues. CDR3 nucleotides: TGTGCCAGCAGCCCGCCCCGGGACAGGGGTTTGGTCGGGGACAATGAGCAGTTCTTC. It encodes CASSPPRDRGLVGDNEQFF.

The chain recombines TRBV27 with TRBJ2-7; 8 nucleotides line up with TRBD1. Germline V gene sequence: CDR1 MNHEY, CDR2 SMNVEV (reference sequence). The CDR3 is 18 amino acids. V lost 1 base and J lost 4; bases outside the gene matches: 15. The CDR3 reads CASSLFFAGQADYYEQYF. CDR3 nucleotide sequence: TGTGCCAGCAGTTTATTTTTCGCGGGACAGGCGGATTATTACGAGCAGTACTTC.

V and J are TRBV28 and TRBJ2-7; a possible D gene is TRBD1 (6 bases). The CDR3 loop spans 14 amino acids. Germline V gives CDR1 MDHEN, CDR2 SYDVKM. The V end lost 7 bases, the J end lost 0 bases, and 13 bases lay between the germline ends. Written as DNA, the CDR3 is TGTGCCAGCAATCGACAGGAGCACTCCTACGAGCAGTACTTC. Translating gives CASNRQEHSYEQYF.

Comment on this clone: The same CDR3 can be traced to other DNA sequences in this sample. The chain recombines TRBV28 with TRBJ1-5; possibly TRBD1 for D (5 bases). The CDR3 is made up of 14 amino acids. The germline V gene has CDR1 MDHEN and CDR2 SYDVKM. V was pared by 1 base and J by 2 bases, with 6 bases between. The CDR3 reads CASSLLGGNQPQHF. CDR3 nucleotides: TGTGCCAGCAGTTTATTAGGGGGCAATCAGCCCCAGCATTTT.